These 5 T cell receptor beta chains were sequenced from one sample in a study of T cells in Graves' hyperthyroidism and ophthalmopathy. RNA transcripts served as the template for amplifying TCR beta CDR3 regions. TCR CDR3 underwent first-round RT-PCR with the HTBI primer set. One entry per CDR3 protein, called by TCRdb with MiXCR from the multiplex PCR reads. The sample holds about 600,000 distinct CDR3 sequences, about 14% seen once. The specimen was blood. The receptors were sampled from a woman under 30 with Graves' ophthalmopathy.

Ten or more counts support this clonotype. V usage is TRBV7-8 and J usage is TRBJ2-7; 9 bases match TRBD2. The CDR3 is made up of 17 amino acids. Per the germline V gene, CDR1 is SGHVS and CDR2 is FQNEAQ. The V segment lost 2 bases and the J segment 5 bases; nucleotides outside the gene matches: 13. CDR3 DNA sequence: TGTGCCAGCAGCTTACCAGTCGTGCGGGAGGGTGGGGACGAGCAGTACTTC. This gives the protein CASSLPVVREGGDEQYF.

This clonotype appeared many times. CDR3 residues: CASSSRQGVHYEQYF. CDR3 bases: TGTGCCAGCAGCTCCCGACAGGGGGTTCACTACGAGCAGTACTTC. The V and J genes are TRBV28 and TRBJ2-7; 9 nucleotides agree with TRBD1. The CDR3 is 15 residues long. V trimming: 6 bases; J trimming: 3 bases; junction bases outside the gene matches: 9. The germline V gene has CDR1 MDHEN and CDR2 SYDVKM.

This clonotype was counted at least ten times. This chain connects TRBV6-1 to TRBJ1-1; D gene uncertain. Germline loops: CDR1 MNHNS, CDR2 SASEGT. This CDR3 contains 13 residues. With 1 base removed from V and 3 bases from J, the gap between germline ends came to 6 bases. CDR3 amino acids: CASSEEWYTEAFF. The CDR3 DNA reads TGTGCCAGCAGTGAAGAGTGGTACACTGAAGCTTTCTTT.

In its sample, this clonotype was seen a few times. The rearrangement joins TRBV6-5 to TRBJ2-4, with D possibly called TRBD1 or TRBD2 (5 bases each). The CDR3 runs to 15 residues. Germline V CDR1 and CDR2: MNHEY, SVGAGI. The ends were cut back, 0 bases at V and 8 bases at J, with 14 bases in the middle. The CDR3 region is CASSYSGFRGDIQYF. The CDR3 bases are TGTGCCAGCAGTTACTCAGGATTCCGAGGGGACATTCAGTACTTC.

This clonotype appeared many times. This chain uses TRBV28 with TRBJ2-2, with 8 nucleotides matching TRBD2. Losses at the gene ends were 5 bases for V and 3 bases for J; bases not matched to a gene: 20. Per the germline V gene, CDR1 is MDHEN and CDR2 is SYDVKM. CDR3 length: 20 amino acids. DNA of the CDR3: TGTGCCAGCAGTGCGGGGATGGGGAAAGCGGGAGTGTATGACACCGGGGAGCTGTTTTTT. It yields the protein CASSAGMGKAGVYDTGELFF.